A selection of T cell receptor beta chains follows, all from one sample in a study of regulatory T cells in long-lasting Graves disease. MiXCR, run by TCRdb on the multiplex PCR reads, gives a single entry per CDR3 protein. Of roughly 700,000 distinct CDR3 sequences detected, about 32% appear once; the ten largest clones hold around 40%. The sample in question was peripheral blood mononuclear cells (PBMCs), obtained when the disease was refractory, from a patient treated with antithyroid drugs. The receptors originated from a female donor with Graves disease. CDR3s include the opening cysteine and the closing phenylalanine or tryptophan. Fields, in order: J gene, V gene, D gene, clone size, CDR3 protein, CDR3 DNA. The D gene is left open where the match is weak. Expanded clones get a size class; other rows say once, few or many, or leave the size out.

j_gene: TRBJ1-1
v_gene: TRBV10-3
d_gene: TRBD1
abundance: few
CDR3aa: CAISESGQRLNTEAFF
CDR3nt: TGTGCCATCAGTGAGTCGGGACAGCGCTTGAACACTGAAGCTTTCTTT

j_gene: TRBJ1-5
v_gene: TRBV18
d_gene: .
abundance: .
CDR3aa: CASSPRGRGDQPQHF
CDR3nt: TGTGCCAGCTCACCAAGGGGCAGAGGGGATCAGCCCCAGCATTTT

j_gene: TRBJ2-7
v_gene: TRBV7-6
d_gene: TRBD1
abundance: few
CDR3aa: CASSLNSGTGNYEQYF
CDR3nt: TGTGCCAGCAGCTTAAATTCCGGGACAGGAAACTACGAGCAGTACTTC

j_gene: TRBJ1-1
v_gene: TRBV7-9
d_gene: .
abundance: few
CDR3aa: CASTPQRPGTGTEAFF
CDR3nt: TGTGCCAGCACCCCCCAAAGGCCAGGGACGGGGACTGAAGCTTTCTTT

j_gene: TRBJ1-1
v_gene: TRBV29-1
d_gene: .
abundance: .
CDR3aa: CSVVTNTEAFF
CDR3nt: TGCAGCGTTGTGACGAACACTGAAGCTTTCTTT

j_gene: TRBJ1-1
v_gene: TRBV3-1
d_gene: TRBD1
abundance: few
CDR3aa: CASSHQPGQVSRRVEAFF
CDR3nt: TGTGCCAGCAGCCACCAACCGGGACAGGTCTCCCGCAGGGTTGAAGCTTTCTTT

j_gene: TRBJ1-2
v_gene: TRBV3-1
d_gene: .
abundance: few
CDR3aa: CASNRGVVYTF
CDR3nt: TGTGCCAGCAATCGCGGGGTGGTCTACACCTTC

j_gene: TRBJ1-5
v_gene: TRBV7-9
d_gene: .
abundance: few
CDR3aa: CASSSGTYSNQPQHF
CDR3nt: TGTGCCAGCAGCTCCGGGACTTATAGCAATCAGCCCCAGCATTTT

j_gene: TRBJ1-2
v_gene: TRBV3-1
d_gene: .
abundance: few
CDR3aa: CASSPRPPGTTNYGYTF
CDR3nt: TGTGCCAGCAGCCCTCGCCCCCCCGGGACGACTAACTATGGCTACACCTTC

j_gene: TRBJ1-1
v_gene: TRBV28
d_gene: TRBD1
abundance: once
CDR3aa: CASSFYIRGQVTESFF
CDR3nt: TGTGCCAGCAGTTTCTACATCAGGGGGCAAGTCACTGAATCTTTCTTT

j_gene: TRBJ1-1
v_gene: TRBV28
d_gene: .
abundance: many
CDR3aa: CASSLSGIGTEAFF
CDR3nt: TGTGCCAGCAGTTTATCGGGTATCGGCACTGAAGCTTTCTTT

j_gene: TRBJ1-5
v_gene: TRBV12-3/TRBV12-4
d_gene: .
abundance: .
CDR3aa: CAIAPVGSHQPQHF
CDR3nt: TGTGCCATAGCCCCTGTGGGTTCACATCAGCCCCAGCATTTT

j_gene: TRBJ2-2
v_gene: TRBV11-3
d_gene: .
abundance: .
CDR3aa: CASSRYHGELFF
CDR3nt: TGTGCCAGCAGCCGCTATCACGGGGAGCTGTTTTTT

j_gene: TRBJ1-3
v_gene: TRBV6-2/TRBV6-3
d_gene: .
abundance: .
CDR3aa: CASSFGVGNTIYF
CDR3nt: TGTGCCAGCAGTTTTGGGGTTGGAAACACCATATATTTT

j_gene: TRBJ2-7
v_gene: TRBV5-4
d_gene: .
abundance: .
CDR3aa: CASSSETSTYEQYF
CDR3nt: TGTGCCAGCAGCTCCGAGACTAGTACCTACGAGCAGTACTTC

j_gene: TRBJ1-3
v_gene: TRBV12-3/TRBV12-4
d_gene: .
abundance: many
CDR3aa: CASRTTAGNTIYF
CDR3nt: TGTGCCAGCAGGACTACAGCCGGAAACACCATATATTTT

j_gene: TRBJ2-2
v_gene: TRBV12-3/TRBV12-4
d_gene: .
abundance: few
CDR3aa: CASRYRDTGTGELFF
CDR3nt: TGTGCCAGCAGGTACAGGGACACGGGAACCGGGGAGCTGTTTTTT

j_gene: TRBJ2-5
v_gene: TRBV28
d_gene: .
abundance: many
CDR3aa: CASSGTGTGEETQYF
CDR3nt: TGTGCCAGCAGTGGGACCGGGACGGGCGAGGAGACCCAGTACTTC

j_gene: TRBJ1-2
v_gene: TRBV19
d_gene: .
abundance: .
CDR3aa: CASRTRAGYTF
CDR3nt: TGTGCCAGCAGGACCAGGGCGGGCTACACCTTC

j_gene: TRBJ1-5
v_gene: TRBV6-1
d_gene: .
abundance: .
CDR3aa: CASSDGTAVTHQPQHF
CDR3nt: TGTGCCAGCAGTGATGGAACGGCGGTTACTCATCAGCCCCAGCATTTT

j_gene: TRBJ2-6
v_gene: TRBV28
d_gene: TRBD1
abundance: .
CDR3aa: CASSLDRTGYRPGANVLTF
CDR3nt: TGTGCCAGCAGTTTAGATAGGACAGGGTACAGACCTGGGGCCAACGTCCTGACTTTC

j_gene: TRBJ1-2
v_gene: TRBV11-2
d_gene: .
abundance: .
CDR3aa: CASSTGRAGRGYTF
CDR3nt: TGTGCCAGCAGCACCGGCAGGGCGGGGAGAGGCTACACCTTC

j_gene: TRBJ1-2
v_gene: TRBV30
d_gene: .
abundance: .
CDR3aa: CACDLGQLSGGYTF
CDR3nt: TGTGCCTGCGATCTTGGACAGCTCTCCGGGGGCTACACCTTC

j_gene: TRBJ1-2
v_gene: TRBV19
d_gene: TRBD1
abundance: .
CDR3aa: CASARGQGGYTF
CDR3nt: TGTGCCTCGGCCAGGGGACAGGGTGGCTACACCTTC

j_gene: TRBJ2-5
v_gene: TRBV20-1
d_gene: .
abundance: few
CDR3aa: CSARDAPGLGGETQYF
CDR3nt: TGCAGTGCTAGAGATGCGCCGGGACTGGGGGGCGAGACCCAGTACTTC

j_gene: TRBJ2-7
v_gene: TRBV11-2
d_gene: TRBD2
abundance: .
CDR3aa: CASSLDPPSGRPLVYF
CDR3nt: TGTGCCAGCAGCTTAGATCCCCCTAGCGGGAGGCCTCTCGTTTACTTC

j_gene: TRBJ2-7
v_gene: TRBV25-1
d_gene: TRBD1
abundance: few
CDR3aa: CASRTGSLQQYF
CDR3nt: TGTGCCAGCAGGACAGGGTCCTTACAGCAGTACTTC

j_gene: TRBJ1-1
v_gene: TRBV28
d_gene: TRBD1
abundance: many
CDR3aa: CASRTGVLNTEAFF
CDR3nt: TGTGCCAGCAGGACAGGGGTTTTGAACACTGAAGCTTTCTTT

j_gene: TRBJ1-5
v_gene: TRBV27
d_gene: .
abundance: .
CDR3aa: CASSPGPPGHGNQPQHF
CDR3nt: TGTGCCAGCAGTCCAGGACCTCCGGGACACGGGAATCAGCCCCAGCATTTT

j_gene: TRBJ1-2
v_gene: TRBV7-9
d_gene: .
abundance: few
CDR3aa: CASSSTQPHTNYGYTF
CDR3nt: TGTGCCAGCAGCTCAACACAGCCACATACTAACTATGGCTACACCTTC

j_gene: TRBJ2-7
v_gene: TRBV11-2
d_gene: TRBD2
abundance: many
CDR3aa: CASRSSGSSYEQYF
CDR3nt: TGTGCCAGCAGATCTAGCGGGAGCTCCTACGAGCAGTACTTC

j_gene: TRBJ2-5
v_gene: TRBV5-1
d_gene: .
abundance: .
CDR3aa: CASSFGGGGSNQETQYF
CDR3nt: TGCGCCAGCAGCTTTGGAGGGGGCGGATCAAACCAAGAGACCCAGTACTTC

j_gene: TRBJ1-2
v_gene: TRBV29-1
d_gene: .
abundance: few
CDR3aa: CSVEEIPNYGYTF
CDR3nt: TGCAGCGTTGAAGAGATACCCAACTATGGCTACACCTTC

j_gene: TRBJ1-1
v_gene: TRBV28
d_gene: TRBD1
abundance: few
CDR3aa: CASSFPRDRANTEAFF
CDR3nt: TGTGCCAGCAGTTTCCCGCGCGACAGGGCCAACACTGAAGCTTTCTTT

j_gene: TRBJ2-5
v_gene: TRBV20-1
d_gene: .
abundance: many
CDR3aa: CSAGSVTQYF
CDR3nt: TGCAGTGCTGGGTCGGTGACCCAGTACTTC

j_gene: TRBJ1-5
v_gene: TRBV12-3/TRBV12-4
d_gene: .
abundance: .
CDR3aa: CASSQDTYSGNQPQHF
CDR3nt: TGTGCCAGCAGCCAAGACACGTATAGCGGCAATCAGCCCCAGCATTTT

j_gene: TRBJ1-4
v_gene: TRBV12-3/TRBV12-4
d_gene: .
abundance: .
CDR3aa: CASSSGFRQANEKLFF
CDR3nt: TGTGCCAGCAGTTCTGGCTTTAGGCAAGCTAATGAAAAACTGTTTTTT

j_gene: TRBJ1-5
v_gene: TRBV6-1
d_gene: .
abundance: once
CDR3aa: CASTQSLQPQHF
CDR3nt: TGTGCCAGCACCCAGTCCCTTCAGCCCCAGCATTTT

j_gene: TRBJ2-5
v_gene: TRBV5-5
d_gene: TRBD1
abundance: many
CDR3aa: CASSLDRGKQETQYF
CDR3nt: TGTGCCAGCAGCCTCGACAGGGGGAAACAAGAGACCCAGTACTTC

j_gene: TRBJ1-1
v_gene: TRBV5-1
d_gene: .
abundance: .
CDR3aa: CASTLKQGTAEAFF
CDR3nt: TGCGCCAGCACACTCAAACAGGGTACGGCTGAAGCTTTCTTT

j_gene: TRBJ2-2
v_gene: TRBV10-1
d_gene: TRBD2
abundance: .
CDR3aa: CASSRTSGRRDGELFF
CDR3nt: TGCGCCAGCAGTCGGACTAGCGGGAGACGGGACGGGGAGCTGTTTTTT

j_gene: TRBJ1-2
v_gene: TRBV29-1
d_gene: .
abundance: .
CDR3aa: CSVEDSSSTGYTF
CDR3nt: TGCAGCGTTGAAGATTCAAGTAGTACGGGCTACACCTTC

j_gene: TRBJ1-5
v_gene: TRBV6-2/TRBV6-3
d_gene: .
abundance: .
CDR3aa: CASNDRTDQPQHF
CDR3nt: TGTGCCAGCAACGACAGGACCGATCAGCCCCAGCATTTT

j_gene: TRBJ1-1
v_gene: TRBV2
d_gene: .
abundance: many
CDR3aa: CASSDGASRTEAFF
CDR3nt: TGTGCCAGCAGTGATGGGGCCTCCAGAACTGAAGCTTTCTTT

j_gene: TRBJ1-1
v_gene: TRBV28
d_gene: .
abundance: few
CDR3aa: CASSHRVPTEAFF
CDR3nt: TGTGCCAGCAGTCACAGGGTACCCACTGAAGCTTTCTTT

j_gene: TRBJ2-7
v_gene: TRBV6-1
d_gene: TRBD1
abundance: .
CDR3aa: CASSGGTGNVYEQYF
CDR3nt: TGTGCCAGCAGTGGCGGGACAGGGAACGTCTACGAGCAGTACTTC

j_gene: TRBJ2-5
v_gene: TRBV20-1
d_gene: TRBD2
abundance: few
CDR3aa: CSAGEDAGVSETQYF
CDR3nt: TGCAGTGCGGGAGAGGATGCGGGAGTGAGTGAGACCCAGTACTTC

j_gene: TRBJ2-5
v_gene: TRBV11-2
d_gene: .
abundance: .
CDR3aa: CASSLDGDSQETQYF
CDR3nt: TGTGCCAGCAGCTTAGATGGAGACAGCCAAGAGACCCAGTACTTC

j_gene: TRBJ2-7
v_gene: TRBV7-9
d_gene: TRBD1
abundance: .
CDR3aa: CASSSGTGQYEQYF
CDR3nt: TGTGCCAGCAGCTCCGGGACAGGACAGTACGAGCAGTACTTC

j_gene: TRBJ2-7
v_gene: TRBV11-2
d_gene: .
abundance: .
CDR3aa: CASHAHVGLTYEQYF
CDR3nt: TGTGCCAGCCATGCCCATGTGGGGTTAACCTACGAGCAGTACTTC

j_gene: TRBJ2-2
v_gene: TRBV20-1
d_gene: .
abundance: .
CDR3aa: CSASRESNTGELFF
CDR3nt: TGCAGTGCTTCCCGGGAATCAAACACCGGGGAGCTGTTTTTT

j_gene: TRBJ1-1
v_gene: TRBV28
d_gene: TRBD1
abundance: once
CDR3aa: CASSLNPGQTSIF
CDR3nt: TGTGCCAGCAGTTTGAACCCGGGACAGACCAGTATCTTT